The sequence of this T cell receptor beta chain was determined in a study of blood T cell repertoires in COVID-19. Per the study methods: Cell counts per sample came from amplifying reference gene primers. TCRdb's copy holds only in-frame clones and misses some; the assay was immunoSEQ multiplex PCR. V and J calls plus clone size are reproduced from that table; the DNA served to infer D and trimming. The sample records over 250,000 clones, less than 90% being singletons. Participants were aged about 18 to 90 years from around 24 US areas. What the recovered Cohort 3 donors had was two negative PCRs, clearance, or symptom resolution. In this sample, this clone turned up once. Germline CDR1 is MNHEY and CDR2 is SVGEGT. This CDR3 comprises 16 residues. Trimming removed 2 bases from V and 7 bases from J; junction bases left unmatched: 9.

The sample consisted of PBMCs or T cells enriched from blood (not recorded which). The chain couples TRBV6-2 or TRBV6-3 to TRBJ1-4; 8 bases are a match to TRBD1. The clonotype was recovered from a woman aged 50 to 65 who had recovered from COVID-19. CDR3 in DNA: TGTGCCAGCAGTTACCAGGACAGGGAGTATCGTGAAAAACTGTTTTTT. Protein sequence: CASSYQDREYREKLFF.